The clone carrying this T cell receptor (beta chain) was found a few times. The sample comes from a study of blood T cell repertoires in COVID-19. Profiling relied on immunoSEQ multiplex PCR, and the TCRdb table lists in-frame clones only, not all of them. Of roughly 77,000 clones in the sample, more than 60% were seen once. CDR1 is SGHRS and CDR2 is YFSETQ in the germline V gene. V trimming: 0 bases; J trimming: 5 bases; junction bases outside the gene matches: 8. The CDR3 is made up of 17 amino acids. The clonotype was recovered from a human donor in a cohort sampled during active COVID-19. The chain has TRBV5-1 and TRBJ2-5, with TRBD2 matching over 12 bases. The sequenced sample consisted of peripheral blood. CDR3: CASSLGVRLAGAETQYF. The CDR3 nucleotides are TGCGCCAGCAGCTTGGGCGTCAGACTAGCGGGGGCGGAGACCCAGTACTTC.